A selection of T cell receptor beta chains follows, all from one sample in a study of glioma-infiltrating T cells after dendritic cell vaccination. Measured with immunoSEQ multiplex PCR; TCRdb has only the in-frame clones, and not every one. Of roughly 100,000 clones listed, over 65% were seen once; the top ten hold just under 3%. The sequences come from blood, collected before dendritic cell vaccination. The receptors stem from a human donor with glioblastoma. Each CDR3 is given with its conserved first and last residue. Fields, in order: clone size, D gene, J gene, V gene, CDR3 DNA, CDR3 protein. D genes are given only for firm matches. Some rows mark clone size as missing; the rest say once, few, many or name a class of expanded clone.

>NA|TRBD1|TRBJ1-1|TRBV30
TGTGCCTGGAGTCATGGACAGGGGGTTGAAGCTTTCTTT
CAWSHGQGVEAFF
>NA|NA|TRBJ1-2|TRBV11-2
TGTGCCAGCAGCTTAGATGGACAGTATGGCTACACCTTC
CASSLDGQYGYTF
>NA|TRBD2|TRBJ2-7|TRBV28
TGTGCCAGCAGGGACGTGGGAGGGGAGCAGTACTTC
CASRDVGGEQYF
>NA|TRBD2|TRBJ2-5|TRBV5-1
TGCGCCAGCAGCACCGGGCCGGGGGGAGGAGAGACCCAGTACTTC
CASSTGPGGGETQYF
>NA|NA|TRBJ2-3|TRBV10-2
TGCGCCAGCAGTGAGTCGCCTAATACGCAGTATTTT
CASSESPNTQYF
>NA|NA|TRBJ2-1|TRBV4-3
TGCGCCAGCAGCCAATCTCCGACAGGACGAGGTGACAATGAGCAGTTCTTC
CASSQSPTGRGDNEQFF
>NA|TRBD1|TRBJ1-5|TRBV19
TGTGCCAGTAGTACGTCAGGGGGCGAGAAACCCCAGCATTTT
CASSTSGGEKPQHF
>few|NA|TRBJ1-3|TRBV4-1
TGCGCCAGCAGCCAAGTCCCGGGCTCTGGAAACACCATATATTTT
CASSQVPGSGNTIYF
>NA|NA|TRBJ1-5|TRBV2
TGTGCCAGCAGTGAGGGCAGGCATCAGCCCCAGCATTTT
CASSEGRHQPQHF
>once|NA|TRBJ1-1|TRBV5-6
TGTGCCAGCAGCCTGGGGGGGCGCGTCACTGAAGCTTTCTTT
CASSLGGRVTEAFF
>NA|TRBD2|TRBJ2-1|TRBV30
TGTGCCTGGAGTGTAGTTGGCGGGAGAATGTACAATGAGCAGTTCTTC
CAWSVVGGRMYNEQFF
>NA|NA|TRBJ1-2|TRBV6-5
TGTGCCAGCAGTTCCCCCCAGGGAGGCAACACCTTC
CASSSPQGGNTF
>NA|NA|TRBJ1-5|TRBV19
TGTGCCAGTAGTCCTTGGACAAGATATAGCAATCAGCCCCAGCATTTT
CASSPWTRYSNQPQHF
>NA|NA|TRBJ2-7|TRBV4-1
TGCGCCAGCAGGGGGACTGCGAGCTACGAGCAGTACTTC
CASRGTASYEQYF
>NA|TRBD1|TRBJ1-2|TRBV5-1
TGCGCCAGCAGCTTAGACAGGGGACAGGGCTACACCTTC
CASSLDRGQGYTF
>NA|NA|TRBJ2-2|TRBV6-6
TGTGCCAGCAGACCTAGGACAGCGGTGCCCGGGGAGCTGTTTTTT
CASRPRTAVPGELFF
>once|NA|TRBJ2-3|TRBV9
TGTGCCAGCGGGCTCGGGTCGGGGACAGATACGCAGTATTTT
CASGLGSGTDTQYF
>NA|TRBD1|TRBJ1-2|TRBV12-5
TGTGCTAGTGGTTTGGGGACAGGGAGGCATGGCTACACCTTC
CASGLGTGRHGYTF
>NA|TRBD2|TRBJ2-7|TRBV5-1
TGCGCCAGCAGCTTACTAGCGGGAGGCCTCTACGAGCAGTACTTC
CASSLLAGGLYEQYF
>few|TRBD1|TRBJ2-1|TRBV11-3
TGTGCCAGCAGCTCCGGGACAGCGTTACACAATGAGCAGTTCTTC
CASSSGTALHNEQFF
>NA|NA|TRBJ1-4|TRBV4-1
TGCGCCAGCGCGACAAGTTTCGAAAAACTGTTTTTT
CASATSFEKLFF
>NA|NA|TRBJ2-3|TRBV5-1
TGCGCCAGCAGCTTGGACTCTTTAGCGCAGTATTTT
CASSLDSLAQYF
>NA|TRBD2|TRBJ2-1|TRBV29-1
TGCAGCGTATCCGGGACTAGCGGAGGTCAGTTCTTC
CSVSGTSGGQFF
>NA|TRBD1|TRBJ2-2|TRBV18
TGTGCCAGCTCGCCGGCCGGGACAGCAAAAACCGGGGAGCTGTTTTTT
CASSPAGTAKTGELFF